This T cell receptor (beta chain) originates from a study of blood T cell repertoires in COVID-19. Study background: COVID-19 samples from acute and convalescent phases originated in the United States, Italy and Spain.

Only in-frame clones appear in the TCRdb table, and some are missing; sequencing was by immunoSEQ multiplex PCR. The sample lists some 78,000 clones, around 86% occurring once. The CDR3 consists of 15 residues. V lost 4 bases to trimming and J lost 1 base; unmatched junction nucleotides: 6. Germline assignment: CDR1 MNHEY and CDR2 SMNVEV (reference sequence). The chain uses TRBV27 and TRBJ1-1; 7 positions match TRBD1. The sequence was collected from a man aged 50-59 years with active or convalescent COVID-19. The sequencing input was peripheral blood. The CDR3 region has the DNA TGTGCCAGCAGTTACAACAGGGGTTGGAACACTGAAGCTTTCTTT. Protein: CASSYNRGWNTEAFF.